Following are 13 T cell receptor beta chains from one sample sequenced in a study of blood T cell repertoires in COVID-19. The method was immunoSEQ multiplex PCR; TCRdb's version includes in-frame clones alone and lacks a portion of them. The table has 150,000 to 200,000 clones, around four fifths seen once. Sequencing input: peripheral blood. These receptors originate from an elderly woman with acute or convalescent COVID-19.

The chain joins TRBV7-3 to TRBJ2-2; TRBD2 matches at 7 bases. The CDR3 totals 17 residues. CDR1 is SGHTA, CDR2 FQGTGA, per germline. V trimming: 3 bases; J trimming: 0 bases; junction bases outside the gene matches: 7. CDR3 DNA sequence: TGTGCCAGCAGCTTTAGCAGAGCGGGGTCGAACACCGGGGAGCTGTTTTTT. This gives the protein CASSFSRAGSNTGELFF.

The chain links TRBV6-6 to TRBJ1-2, with D perhaps matching TRBD1 (5 bases). The V end was cut by 4 bases, the J end by 8 bases, with 14 bases between. The CDR3 totals 13 residues. Germline V lookup: CDR1 MNHNY, CDR2 SVGAGI (reference sequence). CDR3 in DNA: TGTGCCAGCAGTTTAAAGGGGTGGGGCGGCTACACCTTC. Its translation: CASSLKGWGGYTF.

The chain couples TRBV6-6 to TRBJ2-2; D not resolved. The CDR3 is 14 residues long. The V end was cut by 6 bases, the J end by 2 bases, with 10 bases between. Germline CDR1 reads MNHNY; CDR2 reads SVGAGI (reference sequence). CDR3 region: CASRAPQNTGELFF. The CDR3 DNA follows: TGTGCCAGCAGGGCCCCCCAAAACACCGGGGAGCTGTTTTTT.

This chain connects TRBV7-3 to TRBJ2-1; 9 bases are shared with TRBD2. The length of the CDR3 is 13 residues. Looked up from germline, CDR1 is SGHTA and CDR2 is FQGTGA. The V segment lost 5 bases and the J segment 8 bases; nucleotides outside the gene matches: 4. The CDR3 DNA follows: TGTGCCAGCAGCCCTGCGGGAGGGTATGAGCAGTTCTTC. Translated, it gives CASSPAGGYEQFF. The variable domain in full, with the rest retrieved from reference TRBV7-3 and TRBJ2-1, is GAGVSQTPSNKVTEKGKYVELRCDPISGHTALYWYRQSLGQGPEFLIYFQGTGAADDSGLPNDRFFAVRPEGSVSTLKIQRTERGDSAVYLCASSPAGGYEQFFGPGTRLTVL.

CDR3 region: CASIREGDGNQPQHF. In DNA form, the CDR3 reads TGTGCCAGCATACGAGAGGGGGATGGAAATCAGCCCCAGCATTTT. This chain links TRBV19 with TRBJ1-5; the D gene is possibly TRBD1 (6 bases). This CDR3 is 15 amino acids long. Trimming left V 9 bases short and J 4 bases short, with 19 bases between. Germline-derived CDR1 and CDR2 are LNHDA and SQIVND (reference sequence). The full variable domain, in which reference TRBV19 and TRBJ1-5 provide the parts outside the CDR3, is DGGITQSPKYLFRKEGQNVTLSCEQNLNHDAMYWYRQDPGQGLRLIYYSQIVNDFQKGDIAEGYSVSREKKESFPLTVTSAQKNPTAFYLCASIREGDGNQPQHFGDGTRLSIL.

V is TRBV27 and J is TRBJ2-7; weak D call: TRBD2 (6 bases). Trimming removed 8 bases from V and 5 bases from J, with 13 bases in between. CDR3 length: 12 amino acids. Germline CDR1 reads MNHEY; CDR2 reads SMNVEV (reference sequence). The CDR3 DNA is TGTGCCAGCCGCGGGGTGGGGAACGAGCAGTACTTC. Its protein product is CASRGVGNEQYF.

In its sample, this clone was seen many times. The same CDR3 can be traced to other DNA sequences in this sample. The chain couples TRBV30 to TRBJ1-5; D is possibly TRBD1 (5 bases). CDR1 is GTSNPN, CDR2 SVGIG, per germline (reference sequence). V was pared by 0 bases and J by 4 bases, with 7 bases between. CDR3 length equals 13 residues. The CDR3 protein is CAWSVGVNQPQHF. In DNA form, the CDR3 reads TGTGCCTGGAGTGTAGGGGTAAATCAGCCCCAGCATTTT.

The chain couples TRBV28 to TRBJ2-2; D possibly corresponds to TRBD2 (5 bases). The V and J ends lost 9 bases and 2 bases respectively, with 10 bases between them. CDR1 is MDHEN and CDR2 is SYDVKM in the germline V gene. The CDR3 totals 13 residues. The CDR3 DNA follows: TGTGCCAGTAACGAGGGTAACACCGGGGAGCTGTTTTTT. Its translation: CASNEGNTGELFF.

V usage is TRBV6-5 and J usage is TRBJ1-4; 8 bases align to TRBD1. The CDR3 consists of 14 residues. V was clipped by 7 bases and J by 7 bases; unmatched bases: 8. Germline values: CDR1 MNHEY, CDR2 SVGAGI. CDR3 nucleotides: TGTGCCAGCAAACCAGGGGGCGGAGGTGAAAAACTGTTTTTT. It specifies CASKPGGGGEKLFF.

This clone was found once. This chain links TRBV29-1 with TRBJ2-5; no firm D call. Trimming took 0 bases from V and 7 from J, leaving 18 bases between them. The CDR3 runs 15 residues. Germline CDR1 and CDR2: SQVTM and ANQGSEA. The CDR3, as DNA: TGCAGCGTTGAAGAAACCAAGGCAGCCCGAGGGACCCAGTACTTC. Encoded protein: CSVEETKAARGTQYF.

The gene calls are TRBV13 and TRBJ1-1; tentative D call: TRBD1 (5 bases). CDR3 size: 17 residues. Trimming stripped 3 bases from V and 2 bases from J, with 19 bases between. Germline assignment: CDR1 PRHDT and CDR2 FYEKMQ (reference sequence). CDR3 sequence: CASSFRISLGLNTEAFF. CDR3 bases: TGTGCCAGCAGCTTCCGAATAAGTCTGGGACTAAACACTGAAGCTTTCTTT.

The chain combines TRBV28 with TRBJ1-3, with D perhaps TRBD1 (6 bases). Germline V gene sequence: CDR1 MDHEN, CDR2 SYDVKM. The CDR3 covers 16 residues. V dropped 2 bases and J dropped 0 bases, with 11 bases sitting between them. Here the CDR3 reads CASSLVTGFSGNTIYF. CDR3 in DNA: TGTGCCAGCAGTTTAGTGACAGGTTTCTCTGGAAACACCATATATTTT.

In this sample, this clone turned up a few times. The genes are TRBV18 and TRBJ1-5; no firm D call. The CDR3 contains 13 residues. Germline loops: CDR1 KGHSH, CDR2 LQKENI. V was clipped by 3 bases and J by 6 bases, with 9 bases between them. CDR3 loop: CASSPNQAQPQHF. The CDR3 nucleotides are TGTGCCAGCTCACCTAACCAGGCTCAGCCCCAGCATTTT.